This paragraph reports one T cell receptor beta chain. Methods used by the authors: Scientists estimated how many nucleated cells there were by amplifying reference gene primers. The repertoire was sequenced with immunoSEQ multiplex PCR; TCRdb's copy has only in-frame clones and lacks some. The V and J calls and clone size were taken over from that table, and D and trimming were inferred from the DNA. The sample has over 300,000 clones; roughly 90% are singletons. This sample stems from a study of blood T cell repertoires in COVID-19. The CDR3 extends over 13 amino acids. Germline CDR1 reads MNHEY; CDR2 reads SMNVEV (reference sequence). J was trimmed by 3 bases and V by 6 bases; bases with no gene match: 3.

The J gene is TRBJ2-7, the V gene TRBV27, with TRBD2 identical over 9 bases. This TCR came from a man in his forties with acute or convalescent COVID-19. Sample: peripheral blood. The CDR3 DNA follows: TGTGCCAGCAGCGCGACTAGCGGCTACGAGCAGTACTTC. Its translation: CASSATSGYEQYF.